Listed here are 21 T cell receptor beta chains from one sample, sequenced in a study of CD8 T cells in ankylosing spondylitis (dated by TCRdb to the late 2010s). The protocol used for the library was 5' RACE. These reads were obtained on an Illumina HiSeq 2500. TCRdb handled the public reads itself, with Q25 trimming in fastp and clone calling in MiXCR, and kept productive beta chains. When rows share a CDR3 protein, they turn into one entry using the most common DNA and genes. This sample comprises 250,000 or so distinct CDR3 sequences, around 25% of them detected only once. The ten largest clones capture 0.5% to 0.65% of the sample. What was sequenced was blood, either unsorted or a sorted T cell fraction (not recorded which). The receptors derive from a male donor with ankylosing spondylitis or in good health (not recorded which).

The V and J genes are TRBV10-3 and TRBJ2-5; 9 bases map to TRBD2. The germline gives CDR1 ENHRY, CDR2 SYGVKD. The V gene end was trimmed by 10 bases and the J gene end by 0 bases; junction bases not matched to a gene: 6. This CDR3 spans 14 amino acids. The DNA for the CDR3 is TGTGCCACCCGGACTAGCGCTAACCAAGAGACCCAGTACTTC. Translating gives CATRTSANQETQYF.

This clonotype was counted a few times. The chain is built from TRBV6-1 and TRBJ2-5, with TRBD1 matching 9 bases. The V and J ends lost 6 bases and 7 bases, in that order; junction bases with no gene match: 9. Germline CDR1 and CDR2: MNHNS and SASEGT. This CDR3 has 14 amino acids. The CDR3 loop reads CASRWTGAVGTQYF. CDR3 sequence (DNA): TGTGCCAGCAGGTGGACAGGGGCCGTGGGGACCCAGTACTTC.

The chain uses TRBV4-1 and TRBJ2-3; TRBD2 aligns across 12 bases. Germline V gene data show CDR1 as MGHRA and CDR2 as YSYEKL. With V trimmed by 3 bases and J by 2 bases, 12 bases remained unmatched. The CDR3 has 19 residues. CDR3 sequence: CASSHPFRTSGVDTDTQYF. The CDR3 nucleotides read TGCGCCAGCAGCCACCCCTTCCGGACTAGCGGGGTGGACACAGATACGCAGTATTTT.

Ten or more counts support this clonotype. The rearrangement uses TRBV20-1 and TRBJ2-1, with D possibly matching TRBD1 (5 bases). Looked up from germline, CDR1 is DFQATT and CDR2 is SNEGSKA (reference sequence). V gave up 2 bases and J gave up 4 bases, with 15 bases separating them. This CDR3 comprises 15 residues. The CDR3 loop is CSARRWQGKYNEQFF. The CDR3 DNA reads TGCAGTGCTAGAAGGTGGCAGGGAAAGTACAATGAGCAGTTCTTC.

This clonotype occurred many times. The V and J genes are TRBV20-1 and TRBJ2-5, with no clear D. Germline V gene data show CDR1 as DFQATT and CDR2 as SNEGSKA (reference sequence). The length of the CDR3 is 13 residues. V lost 3 bases to trimming and J lost 5 bases, with 13 bases between them. CDR3 loop: CSARDQGVETQYF. CDR3 nucleotide sequence: TGCAGTGCTAGGGACCAAGGAGTGGAGACCCAGTACTTC.

This rearrangement joins TRBV12-3 or TRBV12-4 to TRBJ2-1, with 12 bases aligning to TRBD2. The CDR3 runs 16 residues. With 3 bases clipped from V and 4 bases from J, the junction kept 4 bases outside the gene matches. CDR3 residues: CASSFEGTSGYNEQFF. In DNA form, the CDR3 reads TGTGCCAGCAGTTTTGAAGGGACTAGCGGGTACAATGAGCAGTTCTTC.

CDR3 region: CSASYESEQFF. The CDR3 bases are TGCAGTGCTAGTTACGAAAGTGAGCAGTTCTTC. The chain employs TRBV20-1 and TRBJ2-1; D unclear. Germline V gives CDR1 DFQATT, CDR2 SNEGSKA (reference sequence). V was trimmed by 3 bases and J by 9 bases, leaving 9 bases between them. This CDR3 is 11 amino acids long.

There are a few counts of this clonotype. This sequence joins TRBV20-1 and TRBJ2-7; 7 bases match TRBD2. In germline, CDR1 is DFQATT, CDR2 SNEGSKA (reference sequence). The CDR3 contains 13 residues. The DNA of the CDR3 is TGCGGAGCGGGAATTCGAAGCTCCTACGAGCAGTACTTC. Amino acid sequence: CGAGIRSSYEQYF.

The J gene is TRBJ1-2, the V gene TRBV20-1; no definite D call. Germline lookup yields CDR1 DFQATT and CDR2 SNEGSKA (reference sequence). The CDR3 has 11 residues. V gave up 5 bases and J gave up 6 bases, with 10 bases separating them. The CDR3 loop is CSAYRGDGYTF. The CDR3 DNA sequence: TGCAGTGCTTACCGGGGTGATGGCTACACCTTC.

This chain uses TRBV12-3 or TRBV12-4 with TRBJ1-2; 7 bases fit TRBD1. This CDR3 has 14 amino acids. V lost 7 bases and J lost 4; bases outside the gene matches: 9. CDR3 residues: CASTTGVISYGYTF. In nucleotides, the CDR3 is TGTGCCAGCACAACAGGGGTCATCTCCTATGGCTACACCTTC.

This clonotype was counted many times. This chain uses TRBV4-1 with TRBJ1-1; tentative D call: TRBD1 (5 bases). Trimming cost V 1 base and J 1 base, with 13 bases left between them. In germline, CDR1 is MGHRA, CDR2 YSYEKL. The CDR3 runs to 16 residues. The CDR3: CASSQVGGRKNTEAFF. CDR3 in DNA: TGCGCCAGCAGCCAAGTTGGGGGACGGAAGAACACTGAAGCTTTCTTT.

In its sample, this clonotype was seen many times. This sequence joins TRBV20-1 and TRBJ1-4; 10 bases agree with TRBD1. The V segment lost 5 bases and the J segment 8 bases; nucleotides outside the gene matches: 5. The CDR3 contains 13 residues. Germline V lookup: CDR1 DFQATT, CDR2 SNEGSKA (reference sequence). CDR3 DNA sequence: TGCAGTGCTTCCGGGACAGGGGTAGAAAAACTGTTTTTT. It specifies CSASGTGVEKLFF.

This sequence joins TRBV20-1 and TRBJ2-7; 8 bases line up with TRBD2. The CDR3 is 13 residues long. The germline V gene encodes CDR1 DFQATT and CDR2 SNEGSKA (reference sequence). With 1 base clipped from V and 7 bases from J, the junction kept 6 bases outside the gene matches. The CDR3 here is CSARAGGPSEQYF. The DNA for the CDR3 is TGCAGTGCTAGAGCGGGGGGGCCTTCGGAGCAGTACTTC.

This clonotype was seen repeatedly, ten times or more. CDR3 protein: CASSSPPRGKNIQYF. The CDR3, as DNA: TGTGCCAGCAGTTCACCTCCCCGAGGCAAAAACATTCAGTACTTC. This chain connects TRBV12-3 or TRBV12-4 to TRBJ2-4; D uncertain. Trimming left V 4 bases short and J 3 bases short, with 13 bases between. The CDR3 extends over 15 amino acids.

The chain combines TRBV9 with TRBJ1-4, with 7 bases aligning to TRBD1. Trimming at V came to 4 bases and at J to 7 bases, leaving 10 bases not matched to a gene. CDR3 length: 15 amino acids. CDR1 and CDR2 (germline): SGDLS, YYNGEE. The CDR3 region is CASSPETGRGEKLFF. The CDR3 DNA follows: TGTGCCAGCAGCCCCGAGACAGGGAGGGGTGAAAAACTGTTTTTT.

V gene TRBV19 combines with J gene TRBJ2-5, with TRBD2 matching over 11 bases. V shed 9 bases, J shed 0 bases, and the junction held 21 bases outside the gene matches. Per the germline V gene, CDR1 is LNHDA and CDR2 is SQIVND (reference sequence). The CDR3 spans 20 residues. The CDR3 here is CASQNVTSGGAFKDQETQYF. For the CDR3, the DNA is TGTGCCAGCCAAAACGTTACTAGCGGGGGAGCGTTTAAGGACCAAGAGACCCAGTACTTC.

This clonotype was seen more than once but under ten times. This chain joins TRBV20-1 and TRBJ1-2; TRBD1 agrees at 7 bases. V shed 4 bases and J 7 bases; nucleotides not matched to a gene: 6. CDR3 size: 12 residues. Germline V gene sequence: CDR1 DFQATT, CDR2 SNEGSKA (reference sequence). The CDR3 spells CSATDRVVGYTF. The CDR3 DNA is TGCAGTGCTACTGACAGGGTCGTTGGCTACACCTTC.

This clonotype was detected many times. This chain links TRBV29-1 with TRBJ1-2; tentative D call: TRBD1 (5 bases). V gave up 1 base and J gave up 6 bases, with 18 bases separating them. The CDR3 covers 15 residues. Per germline, CDR1 SQVTM and CDR2 ANQGSEA. CDR3 protein: CSVEAPGASRDGYTF. CDR3 in DNA: TGCAGCGTTGAAGCCCCCGGAGCCTCCAGGGATGGCTACACCTTC.

Many counts were recorded for this clonotype. The genes are TRBV20-1 and TRBJ2-2; D is unclear. Per the germline V gene, CDR1 is DFQATT and CDR2 is SNEGSKA (reference sequence). This CDR3 contains 16 residues. Trimming took off 0 bases at V and 5 bases at J, with 16 bases between the two ends. CDR3 coding DNA: TGCAGTGCTAGAGATCCCACCGTTGGTTTAACCGGGGAGCTGTTTTTT. Its translation is CSARDPTVGLTGELFF.

This clonotype was detected ten times or more. The V gene is TRBV9, the J gene TRBJ2-1; 7 bases line up with TRBD2. The CDR3 length is 15 residues. CDR1 and CDR2 from the germline V gene are SGDLS and YYNGEE. V dropped 4 bases and J dropped 4; count of bases not matched to a gene: 8. The CDR3 DNA follows: TGTGCCAGCAGCCCAAGGGACTATATATACAATGAGCAGTTCTTC. Protein sequence: CASSPRDYIYNEQFF.

The chain employs TRBV20-1 and TRBJ2-3; 9 bases fit TRBD2. The CDR3 is 14 amino acids. Per the germline V gene, CDR1 is DFQATT and CDR2 is SNEGSKA (reference sequence). V lost 7 bases, J lost 8 bases, and 13 bases stayed unmatched. For the CDR3, the DNA is TGCAGTGGGCGATTCGCGGGGGGGCCGGGTACGCAGTATTTT. Translating it yields CSGRFAGGPGTQYF.